The entry below describes one T cell receptor beta chain. Its antigen is not yet known. Nothing much larger sits one base from this clone, and base qualities are not available. Moderately to severely active disease, a Clinical Activity Score of at least 3, a NOSPECS grade of at least 4, and a duration under 3 months were present in ophthalmopathy patients. Patients with uncontrolled infections, other autoimmune diseases, pregnancy or lactation were excluded. Clinical symptoms, serum thyroxine and TRAb, thyroid ultrasound, and orbital computed tomography formed the basis for the diagnoses. PBMCs were separated from roughly 10 ml of fresh peripheral blood using Ficoll-Paque density gradient centrifugation. Total RNA was extracted with Trizol reagent, and quality was checked on an Agilent 2100 Bioanalyzer. This record comes from a study of T cells in Graves' hyperthyroidism and ophthalmopathy (dated by TCRdb to about 2019). With regard to the full study: Peripheral blood samples were taken at the time of initial diagnosis, prior to any treatment. For training and testing, the 95 to 100 patients in the discovery cohort were randomly divided in a 7:3 ratio. Prospective prediction of ophthalmopathy was tested in an independent validation cohort of about 19 hyperthyroidism patients and approximately 17 patients who later progressed to ophthalmopathy. In about 6 Graves' hyperthyroidism patients, the study also compared T-cell repertoires from thyroid tissue with T-cell repertoires from blood. Once sampling was done, hyperthyroidism patients were given methimazole at a starting dose of 30 mg daily, whereas ophthalmopathy patients were given high-dose intravenous methylprednisolone. According to the paper, TCR Vbeta CDR3 sequencing was carried out on more than 120 peripheral blood samples, which came from under 50 ophthalmopathy, approximately 72 hyperthyroidism and roughly 17 progressor patients. A discovery cohort of about a hundred patients, roughly 45 with Graves' ophthalmopathy and approximately 57 with stable Graves' hyperthyroidism, was used to find distinguishing TCR V-J signatures.

Points the paper makes about the study in general: Sample size was not statistically predetermined, and blinding of investigators to group allocation was not performed. During validation, the model predicted progression to ophthalmopathy a median of approximately 6 months ahead of onset, with around 70% sensitivity and almost 75% specificity. A model built on a 13 V-J signature distinguished ophthalmopathy from stable hyperthyroidism, reaching around 88% sensitivity and approximately 81% specificity in cross-validation and 80%/75% in testing. Most expanded thyroid clonotypes (frequency above 0.001) were also found in blood, which suggests that blood repertoires may mirror thyroid immune responses.

The TCR beta CDR3 regions were amplified from the RNA transcripts. For the first round of RT-PCR on the TCR CDR3, the HTBI primer set was used together with the Qiagen OneStep RT-PCR kit. Libraries were constructed in a second round of multiplex PCR, after which size selection and purification were carried out. Libraries were sequenced paired-end with 100 bp reads on an Illumina HiSeq2000. The authors' pipeline ran thus. SOAPnuke was used to process the raw data, throwing out any read that contained adapters or uncalled bases, had a mean Phred below 15, or lacked an exact constant-primer or identifier match. High-quality paired reads were merged with COPE v1.2.5, and unique nucleotide sequences were defined as clonotypes. Clonotypes were aligned to IMGT TRBV, TRBD and TRBJ reference segments using MiTCR v1.1. The analysis included only V-J combinations with a frequency above 0.0001, which together covered more than 98% of the repertoires. The TCS score was defined as the ratio of F50 (clonal expansion) to E x V (chaos), calculated using BLOSUM62-based TCRdist between CDR3 peptides within each V-J. Welch's t-statistics and random forest reduced several hundred V-J features to around 14, which were used in a naive Bayes classifier (R e1071). TCRdb ran its own pipeline on the public reads, namely fastp trimming at Q25 and MiXCR clone calling, and kept in-frame beta chains. A single entry per CDR3 protein holds the most common genes and DNA from its merged rows. These V and J calls are TCRdb output, not the study's own analysis. This sample gives 250,000 or so distinct CDR3 sequences in total; about 17% of them show up just once. The leading ten clones occupy 25% to 30% of the sample.

Measured from the cysteine to the phenylalanine, the CDR3 is 12 residues long. The sequence is cut down to CDR3 DNA, 36 bases in frame from base 1. V is pared back by 4 bases and J by 7 bases, with 10 bases lying between the germline termini. CDR1 and CDR2, per the germline V gene, are ENHRY and SYGVKD. Sequencing was carried out using blood. This receptor was identified in a woman between 18 and 29 years old with Graves' ophthalmopathy. The chain is assembled from TRBV10-3 and TRBJ1-2, with the D segment identity uncertain. The DNA sequence follows: TGTGCCATCAGTGTGGGAGGCGTTGGCTACACCTTC. Translated, it reads CAISVGGVGYTF.